What follows are 5 T cell receptor beta chains derived from one specimen sequenced in a study of OX40 agonist ivuxolimab in advanced cancers. Profiled with immunoSEQ multiplex PCR; TCRdb holds only in-frame clones, not every one. The data show 30,000 to 40,000 clones, with around 79% seen just once and 9.5% to 12% held by the top ten. The specimen was CD4+ or CD8+ T cells sorted from blood, collected in a trial of the OX40 agonist ivuxolimab. These receptor sequences come from an adult with an advanced solid tumor such as melanoma, head and neck, liver or kidney cancer.

The rearrangement uses TRBV5-1 and TRBJ1-1; 12 positions match TRBD1. The CDR3 extends over 14 amino acids. Germline V gene lookup returns CDR1 SGHRS and CDR2 YFSETQ. Trimming cost V 4 bases and J 7 bases; bases outside gene matches: 5. CDR3 in DNA: TGCGCCAGCAGCGGGGGACAGGGGGCCGGTGAAGCTTTCTTT. Protein: CASSGGQGAGEAFF.

The CDR3 sequence: CASSPEIFSGNTIYF. The DNA of the CDR3 is TGTGCCAGCTCACCAGAGATTTTCTCTGGAAACACCATATATTTT. This rearrangement joins TRBV18 to TRBJ1-3; D gene uncertain. The V gene's germline CDR1 is KGHSH and CDR2 LQKENI. This CDR3 contains 15 residues. Trimming stripped 2 bases from V and 0 bases from J, with 8 bases between.

The chain links TRBV9 to TRBJ1-2; D not certain. Germline V gene sequence: CDR1 SGDLS, CDR2 YYNGEE. V was trimmed by 0 bases and J by 8 bases, leaving 14 bases between them. This CDR3 has 14 residues. The CDR3 reads CASSVDLSRSGYTF. CDR3 coding DNA: TGTGCCAGCAGCGTAGATTTAAGTAGGTCCGGCTACACCTTC.

As DNA, the CDR3 is TGTGCCTGGAGACAGGCCGTAATGAACACTGAAGCTTTCTTT. Its translation is CAWRQAVMNTEAFF. The rearrangement uses TRBV30 and TRBJ1-1, with D perhaps TRBD1 (5 bases). Germline CDR1 and CDR2: GTSNPN and SVGIG (reference sequence). V was trimmed by 3 bases and J by 0 bases, leaving 11 bases between them. This CDR3 spans 14 amino acids.

In its sample, this clone is large. CDR3 DNA: TGTGCCAGCAGCCCCTGGGTAGTTACTTACAATGAGCAGTTCTTC. Protein product: CASSPWVVTYNEQFF. The genes are TRBV5-6 and TRBJ2-1, with D hard to call. V shed 4 bases and J shed 4 bases, with 15 bases lying between them. The germline V gene encodes CDR1 SGHDT and CDR2 YYEEEE. The CDR3 loop spans 15 amino acids.